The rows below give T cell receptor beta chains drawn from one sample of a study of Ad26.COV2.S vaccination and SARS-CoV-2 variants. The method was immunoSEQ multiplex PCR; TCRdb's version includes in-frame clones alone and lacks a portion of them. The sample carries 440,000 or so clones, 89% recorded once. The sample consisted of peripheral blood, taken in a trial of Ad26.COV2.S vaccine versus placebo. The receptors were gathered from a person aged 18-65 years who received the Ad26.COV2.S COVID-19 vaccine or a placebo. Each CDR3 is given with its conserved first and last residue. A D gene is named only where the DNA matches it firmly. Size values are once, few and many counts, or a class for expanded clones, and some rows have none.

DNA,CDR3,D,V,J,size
TGTGCCAGCAGTACCGGGACTAGCGGGGCAAACCAAGAGACCCAGTACTTC,CASSTGTSGANQETQYF,TRBD2,TRBV7-9,TRBJ2-5,NA
TGTGCCAGTAGTATTGCAGGGAATAACTATGGCTACACCTTC,CASSIAGNNYGYTF,NA,TRBV19,TRBJ1-2,NA
TGTGCCAGCAGGGCCAGGAAAGAGACCCAGTACTTC,CASRARKETQYF,NA,TRBV12-3/TRBV12-4,TRBJ2-5,NA
TGTGCCAGCAGCTTACAGTCCGCTAGCACAGATACGCAGTATTTT,CASSLQSASTDTQYF,NA,TRBV7-3,TRBJ2-3,NA
TGTGCCAGCAGCCCCGACAACTACAATGAGCAGTTCTTC,CASSPDNYNEQFF,NA,TRBV9,TRBJ2-1,NA
TGTGCCAGTAGTAGGCTTCTCAGGGTTGGAAACTATGGCTACACCTTC,CASSRLLRVGNYGYTF,NA,TRBV19,TRBJ1-2,few
TGTGCCAGCAGCTTACGGGGACAGGGGACTAACTATGGCTACACCTTC,CASSLRGQGTNYGYTF,TRBD1,TRBV7-6,TRBJ1-2,NA
TGTGCCAGCAGTTTAACAGGGACCCACGAGCAGTACTTC,CASSLTGTHEQYF,NA,TRBV28,TRBJ2-7,NA
TGTGCCAGCAGCCGAAGGGGGGAGGCGGTTTACGAGCAGTACTTC,CASSRRGEAVYEQYF,NA,TRBV27,TRBJ2-7,NA
TGTGCCAGCAGGTCGCACAGGGGGGCAATGGACTACACCTTC,CASRSHRGAMDYTF,TRBD1,TRBV27,TRBJ1-2,NA
TGTGCCAGCAGGAGGGGGCGTGATGAGCAGTTCTTC,CASRRGRDEQFF,TRBD1,TRBV27,TRBJ2-1,NA
TGTGCCAGCAGCAAAGATGGTTTGGAGGGAAGTGGCGGCTACACCTTC,CASSKDGLEGSGGYTF,NA,TRBV21-1,TRBJ1-2,NA
TGTGCCAGCAGCGTAGTCGGGACTCATGGGAACACTGAAGCTTTCTTT,CASSVVGTHGNTEAFF,NA,TRBV9,TRBJ1-1,NA
TGTGCCAGCTCACCAGGCACAGATACGCAGTATTTT,CASSPGTDTQYF,NA,TRBV18,TRBJ2-3,NA
TGCAGTGCTAGAGTTGTTGAAGCTTTCTTT,CSARVVEAFF,NA,TRBV20-1,TRBJ1-1,NA
TGTGCCAGCAGCCAAGGGGACGACTCCTCGAACACCGGGGAGCTGTTTTTT,CASSQGDDSSNTGELFF,NA,TRBV3-1/TRBV3-2,TRBJ2-2,NA
TGTGCCAGCAGCTTAAGACTAAACACTGAAGCTTTCTTT,CASSLRLNTEAFF,NA,TRBV7-9,TRBJ1-1,NA
TGCGCCAGCAGCCAAGACTCACAGGGGAACTATGGCTACACCTTC,CASSQDSQGNYGYTF,TRBD1,TRBV4-3,TRBJ1-2,NA
TGTGCCAGCAGCCCAGGTGCGGGTGGTGAGCAGTTCTTC,CASSPGAGGEQFF,NA,TRBV9,TRBJ2-1,NA
TGTGCCAGCAGCGTACAAAGCACAGATACGCAGTATTTT,CASSVQSTDTQYF,NA,TRBV7-8,TRBJ2-3,NA
TGTGCCTGGAGGATCAAGTCTGGAAACACCATATATTTT,CAWRIKSGNTIYF,NA,TRBV30,TRBJ1-3,NA
TGTGCCAGCAGTTTTGGGGACAGCCAGCTAGCCAAAAACATTCAGTACTTC,CASSFGDSQLAKNIQYF,TRBD1,TRBV28,TRBJ2-4,NA
TGTGCCACCAGCAGAGCATTTGGGCTGATGAACACTGAAGCTTTCTTT,CATSRAFGLMNTEAFF,NA,TRBV15,TRBJ1-1,NA
TGTGCCAGCAGTAGGTCGGGACAGGGCAATCAGCCCCAGCATTTT,CASSRSGQGNQPQHF,TRBD1,TRBV25-1,TRBJ1-5,NA
TGCGCCAGCAGCCAAGTCCTCGGGTATAGCACAGATACGCAGTATTTT,CASSQVLGYSTDTQYF,NA,TRBV4-1,TRBJ2-3,NA
TGTGCCAGCAGCCCTAGGGACGAGCAGTACTTC,CASSPRDEQYF,NA,TRBV7-2,TRBJ2-7,NA
TGTGCCAGTAGTGTCACAGGGGGCGAATACAATGAGCAGTTCTTC,CASSVTGGEYNEQFF,TRBD1,TRBV19,TRBJ2-1,NA
TGTGCCAGCAGCTCGACTAGCGGGGGGGCCGTTGAGCAGTTCTTC,CASSSTSGGAVEQFF,TRBD2,TRBV7-2,TRBJ2-1,NA
TGTGCCACCAGTGATTTGGGGAGAACCTACAATGAGCAGTTCTTC,CATSDLGRTYNEQFF,NA,TRBV24-1,TRBJ2-1,NA
TGCGCCAGCAGTGAAAAACACGAAAAACTGTTTTTT,CASSEKHEKLFF,NA,TRBV10-2,TRBJ1-4,NA
TGTGCCAGCAGCCCAGCGGCGGGGGGGAGGAATGAGCAGTTCTTC,CASSPAAGGRNEQFF,TRBD2,TRBV7-2,TRBJ2-1,once
TGTGCCTGGAGTGTAGGGGGGGCCGGTGAAAAACTGTTTTTT,CAWSVGGAGEKLFF,NA,TRBV30,TRBJ1-4,NA
TGTGCTAGTGGTTTGGCCACCCCGGGACAGGGAGTCCATGAGCAGTTCTTC,CASGLATPGQGVHEQFF,TRBD1,TRBV12-5,TRBJ2-1,few
TGTGCCAGCAGTGACAGGGGATTTGGACTGTTTTTT,CASSDRGFGLFF,TRBD1,TRBV27,TRBJ1-4,NA
TGCGCCAGCAGCTTGGTTTTCGGGGAGCTGTTTTTT,CASSLVFGELFF,NA,TRBV5-1,TRBJ2-2,once
TGTGCCAGCAGGGTACCGGGACAGAACTATGGCTACACCTTC,CASRVPGQNYGYTF,TRBD1,TRBV28,TRBJ1-2,NA
TGCGCCAGCAGTTGGACTAGGGCGAACACCGGGGAGCTGTTTTTT,CASSWTRANTGELFF,TRBD2,TRBV5-1,TRBJ2-2,NA
TGTGCCAGCACCCCTTCGAACACCGGGGAGCTGTTTTTT,CASTPSNTGELFF,NA,TRBV7-2,TRBJ2-2,NA
TGTGCCAGCAGTCACGGACAGGGGGATCAGCCCCAGCATTTT,CASSHGQGDQPQHF,TRBD1,TRBV6-5,TRBJ1-5,NA
TGCGCCAGCAGCGACGGGGGCAGGGGGAGGTATGGCTACACCTTC,CASSDGGRGRYGYTF,TRBD1,TRBV5-1,TRBJ1-2,NA
TGTGCCAGCTCACCATCTGAAGCAGGGGAACAAATAGCTAACTATGGCTACACCTTC,CASSPSEAGEQIANYGYTF,NA,TRBV18,TRBJ1-2,NA
TGTGCCAGCAGTTTTAGAAATCAGCCCCAGCATTTT,CASSFRNQPQHF,NA,TRBV12-3/TRBV12-4,TRBJ1-5,few
TGTGCCAGCAGTTACGGGTCAGCCCCGCCGAACACTGAAGCTTTCTTT,CASSYGSAPPNTEAFF,NA,TRBV6-5,TRBJ1-1,NA
TGTGCCAGCAGCTCCAAAGCGGGACAGGGGAGCTCACCCCTCCACTTT,CASSSKAGQGSSPLHF,TRBD1,TRBV11-1,TRBJ1-6,NA
TGTGCCAGCAGACTCCGGGACAGGGGCGAGCAGTACTTC,CASRLRDRGEQYF,TRBD1,TRBV12-3/TRBV12-4,TRBJ2-7,NA